Listed below are T cell receptor beta chains from one sample, sequenced in a study of T-cell reconstitution after alpha-beta-depleted transplantation in children. TCRdb re-called the PCR reads with MiXCR, one entry per CDR3 protein. Of over 450,000 distinct CDR3 sequences in the sample, about 10% were seen once. Source: PBMCs, taken before TCRalphabeta/CD19-depleted stem cell transplant. The receptors were gathered from a child aged 2-15 years with inherited bone marrow failure, due to receive a stem cell transplant. Both conserved end residues are part of each CDR3. Each record gives: V gene, D gene, clone size, J gene, CDR3 protein, CDR3 DNA. A D gene is named only where the DNA matches it firmly. Where a row states a size, it is once, few, many or the class of an expanded clone; other rows omit it.

TRBV2	.	few	TRBJ1-2	CASSEGVGTNYGYTF	TGTGCCAGCAGTGAAGGGGTAGGGACTAACTATGGCTACACCTTC
TRBV4-1	.	many	TRBJ2-7	CASSQAKTYEQYF	TGCGCCAGCAGCCAAGCGAAGACCTACGAGCAGTACTTC
TRBV5-1	TRBD2	many	TRBJ2-1	CASSLGRGELVVF	TGCGCCAGCAGCTTAGGTCGGGGGGAACTTGTGGTCTTC
TRBV27	TRBD1	many	TRBJ2-1	CASSRTGLNEQFF	TGTGCCAGCAGTAGGACAGGGCTCAATGAGCAGTTCTTC
TRBV18	.	many	TRBJ1-1	CASSPGGDTEAFF	TGTGCCAGCTCACCGGGGGGGGACACTGAAGCTTTCTTT
TRBV12-3/TRBV12-4	TRBD2	many	TRBJ2-3	CASGRGLEPDTQYF	TGTGCCAGCGGGAGGGGACTAGAACCAGATACGCAGTATTTT
TRBV5-1	.	.	TRBJ2-7	CASSGSDRSPYEQYF	TGCGCCAGCAGTGGCTCTGATCGGTCCCCCTACGAGCAGTACTTC
TRBV20-1	TRBD2	.	TRBJ2-1	CSASGLAEPPEIYNEQFF	TGCAGTGCTAGCGGACTAGCGGAGCCCCCTGAGATCTACAATGAGCAGTTCTTC
TRBV6-2/TRBV6-3	TRBD2	many	TRBJ2-7	CASRLSGRPHEQYF	TGTGCCAGCAGGCTTAGCGGGAGACCCCACGAGCAGTACTTC
TRBV3-1	.	few	TRBJ1-6	CASSGLLLGSPLHF	TGTGCCAGCAGCGGACTGCTATTAGGGTCACCCCTCCACTTT
TRBV10-3	.	many	TRBJ1-2	CAIGHPHTF	TGTGCCATCGGCCACCCTCACACCTTC
TRBV5-1	TRBD2	many	TRBJ2-1	CASSPSGRDNEQFF	TGCGCCAGCAGCCCCAGCGGGAGAGACAATGAGCAGTTCTTC
TRBV5-1	TRBD1	many	TRBJ1-4	CASSLVGTGEEKLFF	TGCGCCAGCAGCTTGGTTGGGACAGGGGAAGAAAAACTGTTTTTT
TRBV6-2/TRBV6-3	.	many	TRBJ2-3	CASSPISDSDTQYF	TGTGCCAGCAGTCCAATTAGCGATTCAGATACGCAGTATTTT
TRBV21-1	.	many	TRBJ2-7	CASRGHRSSYEQYF	TGTGCCAGCAGAGGCCACAGGAGCTCCTACGAGCAGTACTTC
TRBV20-1	TRBD2	.	TRBJ2-1	CSASASGSGYEQFF	TGCAGTGCTAGCGCTAGCGGGAGCGGTTATGAGCAGTTCTTC
TRBV18	TRBD1	many	TRBJ2-5	CASSPGTGGVETQYF	TGTGCCAGCTCGCCCGGGACAGGGGGCGTCGAGACCCAGTACTTC
TRBV29-1	TRBD2	many	TRBJ2-5	CSVEDLGSGRATQYF	TGCAGCGTTGAAGATCTTGGGAGCGGGAGGGCGACCCAGTACTTC
TRBV4-3	.	many	TRBJ1-6	CASSQGWGNNSPLHF	TGCGCCAGCAGCCAAGGATGGGGAAATAATTCACCCCTCCACTTT
TRBV4-3	.	many	TRBJ2-1	CASSQDPDSYNEQFF	TGCGCCAGCAGCCAAGATCCGGACTCCTACAATGAGCAGTTCTTC
TRBV21-1	.	many	TRBJ2-6	CASSTETGGVGANVLTF	TGTGCCAGCAGCACCGAGACAGGGGGCGTCGGGGCCAACGTCCTGACTTTC
TRBV5-1	.	.	TRBJ2-7	CASSLQGSRTYEQYF	TGCGCCAGCAGCTTGCAGGGGAGTAGGACCTACGAGCAGTACTTC
TRBV10-2	TRBD1	many	TRBJ2-7	CASRMGQAIHEQYF	TGCGCCAGCAGAATGGGACAGGCTATCCACGAGCAGTACTTC
TRBV30	TRBD1	few	TRBJ1-4	CAWSVLGTGGEKLFF	TGTGCCTGGAGTGTACTGGGGACAGGGGGTGAAAAACTGTTTTTT
TRBV20-1	TRBD2	many	TRBJ2-5	CSAPSTAGGAETQYF	TGCAGTGCTCCATCGACAGCGGGAGGTGCGGAGACCCAGTACTTC
TRBV7-8	.	.	TRBJ2-2	CASSLYMGAGELFF	TGTGCCAGCAGCTTATATATGGGAGCCGGGGAGCTGTTTTTT
TRBV6-1	TRBD1	many	TRBJ1-2	CASSSPRTGNYGYTF	TGTGCCAGCAGCAGCCCAAGGACAGGAAACTATGGCTACACCTTC
TRBV12-3/TRBV12-4	.	many	TRBJ2-3	CASLGGSTDTQYF	TGTGCCAGTTTGGGGGGAAGCACAGATACGCAGTATTTT
TRBV2	.	many	TRBJ1-4	CASSEDRSDENEKLFF	TGTGCCAGCAGCGAAGACAGGTCTGATGAAAATGAAAAACTGTTTTTT
TRBV28	.	many	TRBJ2-7	CASSLFGAGARENEQYF	TGTGCCAGCAGTTTATTTGGAGCTGGGGCCAGGGAAAACGAGCAGTACTTC
TRBV7-2	.	many	TRBJ2-3	CASSLIGTDTQYF	TGTGCCAGCAGCTTAATAGGCACAGATACGCAGTATTTT
TRBV28	.	many	TRBJ2-3	CATRGTASTDTQYF	TGTGCCACCAGAGGGACGGCTAGCACAGATACGCAGTATTTT
TRBV5-1	TRBD1	many	TRBJ2-1	CASSLDGTGSYNEQFF	TGCGCCAGCAGCTTGGATGGGACAGGGTCTTACAATGAGCAGTTCTTC
TRBV12-3/TRBV12-4	.	many	TRBJ2-7	CASSLPPHRDEQYF	TGTGCCAGCAGTTTACCCCCCCACAGGGACGAGCAGTACTTC
TRBV5-1	.	few	TRBJ2-3	CASSFRTDSTDTQYF	TGCGCCAGCAGCTTCCGGACAGATAGCACAGATACGCAGTATTTT
TRBV12-3/TRBV12-4	.	many	TRBJ2-7	CASSLGYPSSYEQYF	TGTGCCAGCAGTTTGGGTTACCCGAGCTCCTACGAGCAGTACTTC
TRBV6-2/TRBV6-3	.	many	TRBJ2-1	CASSSGGTYNEQFF	TGTGCCAGCAGTTCGGGGGGCACCTACAATGAGCAGTTCTTC
TRBV7-2	.	many	TRBJ1-2	CASSLVTGGSGYTF	TGTGCCAGCAGCTTAGTTACGGGGGGCTCTGGCTACACCTTC
TRBV29-1	TRBD2	.	TRBJ2-7	CSVEEGTSGYEQYF	TGCAGCGTTGAAGAGGGGACTAGCGGTTACGAGCAGTACTTC
TRBV20-1	.	many	TRBJ2-1	CSARDPGPGQFF	TGCAGTGCTAGAGATCCCGGTCCAGGGCAGTTCTTC
TRBV12-3/TRBV12-4	TRBD1	few	TRBJ2-7	CASSFGQADYEQYF	TGTGCCAGCAGTTTCGGACAGGCCGACTACGAGCAGTACTTC
TRBV6-1	TRBD2	many	TRBJ2-7	CASRVLAGAYEQYF	TGTGCCAGCAGGGTGCTAGCGGGAGCCTACGAGCAGTACTTC